There are many counts of the clone carrying this T cell receptor beta chain. TCRdb processed the 5' RACE reads anew with MiXCR; each CDR3 protein has one entry. In the table there are around 20,000 distinct CDR3 sequences, 6.2% of which are singletons. V dropped 5 bases and J dropped 6 bases, with 8 bases sitting between them. The germline V gene has CDR1 SGHRS and CDR2 YFSETQ. The CDR3 contains 11 residues. This entry belongs to a study of neurological immune-mediated disorders. The chain couples TRBV5-1 to TRBJ1-1; a possible D gene is TRBD1 (6 bases). The clonotype was recovered from a man aged 18 to 29 in good health. The sample comprised CD8+ T cells from blood. CDR3 sequence (DNA): TGCGCCAGCAGGACAGGCCCTGAAGCTTTCTTT. It specifies CASRTGPEAFF.